The 28 T cell receptor beta chains presented below share a single source sample, sequenced in a study of blood T cell repertoires in COVID-19. The table came from immunoSEQ multiplex PCR; TCRdb's copy has only in-frame clones and leaves some out. The sample includes a few hundred thousand clones, 70% to 85% seen only once; the top ten take 2.5% to 4%. Sequenced input: peripheral blood. These TCRs come from a woman aged 80 or older with acute or convalescent COVID-19.

In its sample, this clone was seen a few times. The chain recombines TRBV5-1 with TRBJ1-1, with no clear D. This CDR3 is 15 amino acids long. Germline CDR1 SGHRS, CDR2 YFSETQ. V was cut by 0 bases and J by 0 bases, with 9 bases left in between. This CDR3 reads CASSLGPGMNTEAFF. CDR3 nucleotide sequence: TGCGCCAGCAGCTTGGGCCCGGGGATGAACACTGAAGCTTTCTTT.

V gene TRBV18 combines with J gene TRBJ1-1; 7 bases align to TRBD1. From germline, CDR1 is KGHSH and CDR2 LQKENI. V shed 5 bases, J shed 1 base, and the junction held 7 bases outside the gene matches. The CDR3 has 15 amino acids. This chain's CDR3 is CASSSQGGWNTEAFF. The CDR3 DNA is TGTGCCAGCTCATCCCAGGGGGGCTGGAACACTGAAGCTTTCTTT.

This chain links TRBV20-1 with TRBJ1-4, with 8 positions matching TRBD1. The germline CDR1 and CDR2 sequences are DFQATT and SNEGSKA (reference sequence). V lost 3 bases to trimming and J lost 8 bases; unmatched junction nucleotides: 8. The CDR3 has 14 amino acids. This CDR3 reads CSASAQGAGEKLFF. The CDR3 nucleotides are TGCAGTGCTAGTGCCCAGGGGGCAGGAGAAAAACTGTTTTTT.

In its sample, this clone was seen a few times. The chain employs TRBV27 and TRBJ1-2, with 9 bases lining up with TRBD1. V dropped 8 bases and J dropped 7; count of bases not matched to a gene: 8. Germline V gene lookup returns CDR1 MNHEY and CDR2 SMNVEV (reference sequence). The CDR3 is 13 residues long. The CDR3 sequence is CASGLQGAFGYTF. In DNA form, the CDR3 reads TGTGCCAGCGGGCTACAGGGGGCGTTTGGCTACACCTTC.

J is TRBJ1-1 and V is TRBV5-1; weak D call: TRBD1 (6 bases). This CDR3 has 17 residues. V shed 2 bases and J shed 0 bases, with 17 bases lying between them. CDR1 and CDR2 (germline): SGHRS, YFSETQ. CDR3 bases: TGCGCCAGCAGCTTTCCCCGTGGACAGACCATGAACACTGAAGCTTTCTTT. As protein: CASSFPRGQTMNTEAFF.

V and J are TRBV3-1 (or the pseudogene TRBV3-2) and TRBJ2-7; TRBD2 matches at 10 bases. J gave up 3 bases and V 4 bases, and 6 bases lay outside the gene matches. CDR1 LGHDT and CDR2 YNNKEL come from the germline V gene (reference sequence). The CDR3 covers 15 residues. The CDR3 is CASSPSGLAVYEQYF. The CDR3, as DNA: TGTGCCAGCAGCCCGTCAGGACTAGCGGTCTACGAGCAGTACTTC.

V gene TRBV6-5 combines with J gene TRBJ2-3; 11 nucleotides match TRBD1. Germline-derived CDR1 and CDR2 are MNHEY and SVGAGI. The CDR3 loop spans 14 amino acids. V was pared by 4 bases and J by 5 bases, with 2 bases of the junction left unmatched. CDR3 nucleotides: TGTGCCAGCAGTTGGACAGGGGGCGAAGATACGCAGTATTTT. Amino acids: CASSWTGGEDTQYF.

This chain uses TRBV11-2 with TRBJ1-1; D unclear. V lost 1 base, J lost 3 bases, and 6 bases lay in between. Germline-derived CDR1 and CDR2 are SGHAT and FQNNGV. This CDR3 contains 13 residues. CDR3 DNA: TGTGCCAGCAGCTTAGGTACGGACACTGAAGCTTTCTTT. This encodes CASSLGTDTEAFF.

J is TRBJ1-1 and V is TRBV6-5; TRBD1 agrees at 7 bases. The length of the CDR3 is 15 residues. V lost 6 bases, J lost 3 bases, and 10 bases stayed unmatched. CDR1 is MNHEY, CDR2 SVGAGI, per germline. The CDR3 is CASRKVGGRHTEAFF. Written as DNA, the CDR3 is TGTGCCAGCAGGAAGGTAGGGGGCAGGCACACTGAAGCTTTCTTT.

This clone was detected only a few times. The J gene is TRBJ1-5, the V gene TRBV6-6; D gene unclear. The CDR3 has 15 residues. CDR1 is MNHNY and CDR2 is SVGAGI in the germline V gene (reference sequence). V lost 2 bases and J 1 base, leaving 9 bases between the germline ends. CDR3 sequence: CASSYEGYSNQPQHF. In nucleotides, the CDR3 is TGTGCCAGCAGTTACGAGGGATACAGCAATCAGCCCCAGCATTTT.

The chain is built from TRBV19 and TRBJ2-7; no definite D call. V dropped 4 bases and J dropped 2 bases, with 9 bases sitting between them. From germline, CDR1 is LNHDA and CDR2 SQIVND (reference sequence). This CDR3 is 13 amino acids long. The CDR3 nucleotides are TGTGCCAGTAGTACCCTCCGTCCCTACGAGCAGTACTTC. Translating gives CASSTLRPYEQYF. Variable domain in full (rest from reference TRBV19 and TRBJ2-7): DGGITQSPKYLFRKEGQNVTLSCEQNLNHDAMYWYRQDPGQGLRLIYYSQIVNDFQKGDIAEGYSVSREKKESFPLTVTSAQKNPTAFYLCASSTLRPYEQYFGPGTRLTVT.

In DNA form, the CDR3 reads TGTGCCAGCAGTGACTCTGACAGTTCAGGCTACACCTTC. Translating it yields CASSDSDSSGYTF. The chain couples TRBV6-4 to TRBJ1-2, with TRBD1 as a possible D gene (5 bases). Trimming took 0 bases from V and 8 from J, leaving 10 bases between them. This CDR3 contains 13 residues. From germline, CDR1 is MRHNA and CDR2 SNTAGT.

This clone was seen a single time. The chain uses TRBV2 and TRBJ1-5, with TRBD1 as a possible D gene (6 bases). Per the germline V gene, CDR1 is SNHLY and CDR2 is FYNNEI. V was trimmed by 5 bases and J by 7 bases, leaving 12 bases between them. The CDR3 covers 13 residues. The CDR3 bases are TGTGCCAGCAGTCAGAACAGGGCCCAGCCCCAGCATTTT. Translation gives CASSQNRAQPQHF.

This rearrangement joins TRBV29-1 to TRBJ1-1; maybe TRBD1 (5 bases). V gave up 6 bases and J gave up 10 bases, with 18 bases separating them. Germline V lookup: CDR1 SQVTM, CDR2 ANQGSEA. This CDR3 has 12 amino acids. CDR3 sequence reads: CSVGRGERGAFF. DNA for the CDR3: TGCAGCGTCGGACGGGGGGAGAGGGGAGCTTTCTTT.

The V call is TRBV5-4, the J call TRBJ2-1; possible D gene TRBD2, 6 bases. CDR1 and CDR2 from the germline V gene are SGHNT and YYREEE (reference sequence). V was clipped by 0 bases and J by 1 base, with 14 bases between them. This CDR3 region has 17 residues. This CDR3 is CASSLGGTGLSYNEQFF. CDR3 coding DNA: TGTGCCAGCAGCTTGGGCGGGACTGGACTTTCCTACAATGAGCAGTTCTTC.

The chain carries TRBV29-1 and TRBJ1-1; 9 nucleotides agree with TRBD1. The CDR3 contains 13 residues. The germline V gene encodes CDR1 SQVTM and CDR2 ANQGSEA. J was trimmed by 1 base and V by 5 bases; bases with no gene match: 2. The CDR3 coding sequence is TGCAGCGTTCCGACAGGGGGGAACACTGAAGCTTTCTTT. Translating gives CSVPTGGNTEAFF.

This clone was recorded a few times. The V gene is TRBV12-3 or TRBV12-4, the J gene TRBJ2-2; D is uncertain. The V gene lost 6 bases and the J gene lost 6 bases, with 11 bases spanning the gap. The CDR3 has 13 residues. CDR3 bases: TGTGCCAGCAGCCTAGAGGTAGCCGGGGAGCTGTTTTTT. Translating gives CASSLEVAGELFF.

The rearrangement uses TRBV14 and TRBJ1-3, with D hard to call. V shed 10 bases and J shed 0 bases, with 10 bases lying between them. The germline V gene encodes CDR1 SGHDN and CDR2 FVKESK. CDR3 length equals 13 residues. The CDR3 region has the DNA TGTGCCACCAAACCGAGCTCTGGAAACACCATATATTTT. Its protein is CATKPSSGNTIYF.

With respect to this clone: The same CDR3 is also encoded by other DNA sequences in this sample. The V call is TRBV19, the J call TRBJ1-1; 8 nucleotides line up with TRBD1. Germline V gives CDR1 LNHDA, CDR2 SQIVND (reference sequence). The CDR3 extends over 14 amino acids. The trim removed 4 bases at V and 1 base at J, leaving 2 bases unmatched. The CDR3 here is CASSTQGANTEAFF. Here the CDR3 DNA reads TGTGCCAGTAGTACTCAGGGGGCGAACACTGAAGCTTTCTTT. Complete variable domain (other parts from reference TRBV19 and TRBJ1-1): DGGITQSPKYLFRKEGQNVTLSCEQNLNHDAMYWYRQDPGQGLRLIYYSQIVNDFQKGDIAEGYSVSREKKESFPLTVTSAQKNPTAFYLCASSTQGANTEAFFGQGTRLTVV.

The chain couples TRBV7-9 to TRBJ2-5; TRBD1 aligns across 8 bases. V lost 2 bases, J lost 5 bases, and 4 bases stayed unmatched. The CDR3 has 14 residues. The germline gives CDR1 SEHNR, CDR2 FQNEAQ (reference sequence). The CDR3 bases are TGTGCCAGCAGCTTACAGGGGGCGCGGGAGACCCAGTACTTC. Translation: CASSLQGARETQYF.

The rearrangement uses TRBV27 and TRBJ1-2; 10 bases are shared with TRBD1. The CDR3 loop spans 12 amino acids. V dropped 6 bases and J dropped 7; count of bases not matched to a gene: 2. Per germline, CDR1 MNHEY and CDR2 SMNVEV (reference sequence). CDR3 in DNA: TGTGCCAGCAGGGGGGACAGGGGTGGCTACACCTTC. This sequence encodes CASRGDRGGYTF.

The genes are TRBV6-5 and TRBJ2-1, with 10 positions matching TRBD2. CDR3 length equals 15 residues. Germline V gene sequence: CDR1 MNHEY, CDR2 SVGAGI. Germline trimming cut 6 bases from V and 8 bases from J; bases unmatched to any gene: 10. The CDR3 is CASRKGLATRDEQFF. For the CDR3, the DNA is TGTGCCAGCAGGAAGGGACTAGCGACGAGGGATGAGCAGTTCTTC.

This sequence joins TRBV5-8 and TRBJ1-2, with 11 bases aligning to TRBD1. Germline V gives CDR1 SGHTS, CDR2 YDEGEE. Trimming at V came to 4 bases and at J to 7 bases, leaving 6 bases not matched to a gene. The CDR3 contains 14 residues. CDR3 residues: CASSGGQGASGYTF. In DNA form, the CDR3 reads TGTGCCAGCAGCGGAGGACAGGGGGCTAGTGGCTACACCTTC.

This clone was seen more than once but under ten times. The V call is TRBV12-1, the J call TRBJ2-7; the table calls TRBD2, which could not be checked here. TRBV12-1 is shown as a pseudogene. The CDR3 is 15 amino acids. The CDR3 spells CASSGGCEGGHEQYF. For the CDR3, the DNA is TGTGCCAGCAGCGGGGGGTGTGAAGGAGGTCACGAGCAGTACTTC.

The chain joins TRBV2 to TRBJ1-4; tentatively, D is TRBD1 (6 bases). The V gene's germline CDR1 is SNHLY and CDR2 FYNNEI. Trimming cost V 2 bases and J 5 bases, with 12 bases left between them. The CDR3 loop spans 15 amino acids. CDR3 residues: CASSERGGTNEKLFF. The CDR3 DNA reads TGTGCCAGCAGTGAAAGGGGGGGAACGAATGAAAAACTGTTTTTT. Supplemented by reference TRBV2 and TRBJ1-4, the full variable domain reads EPEVTQTPSHQVTQMGQEVILRCVPISNHLYFYWYRQILGQKVEFLVSFYNNEISEKSEIFDDQFSVERPDGSNFTLKIRSTKLEDSAMYFCASSERGGTNEKLFFGSGTQLSVL.

This chain links TRBV5-1 with TRBJ1-1, with 7 bases fitting TRBD1. This CDR3 is built from 17 residues. The germline gives CDR1 SGHRS, CDR2 YFSETQ. V was pared by 0 bases and J by 5 bases, with 13 bases of the junction left unmatched. The CDR3 DNA sequence: TGCGCCAGCAGCTTGGGCGTCCGGCCAGGGGGTGATACTGAAGCTTTCTTT. Encoded protein: CASSLGVRPGGDTEAFF.

The chain recombines TRBV6-5 with TRBJ2-7; maybe TRBD2 (6 bases). Germline V CDR1 and CDR2: MNHEY, SVGAGI. With 6 bases removed from V and 3 bases from J, the gap between germline ends came to 15 bases. This CDR3 region has 14 residues. The CDR3 coding sequence is TGTGCCAGCAGCGGCCGGGAGCCGATCTACGAGCAGTACTTC. It codes for CASSGREPIYEQYF.

The gene calls are TRBV7-9 and TRBJ2-2, with a tentative D call TRBD2 (6 bases). This CDR3 is 15 amino acids long. Looked up from germline, CDR1 is SEHNR and CDR2 is FQNEAQ (reference sequence). Trimming took 3 bases from V and 6 from J, leaving 14 bases between them. In DNA form, the CDR3 reads TGTGCCAGCAGCTTGGGAGGAGTTCTTGCCGGGGAGCTGTTTTTT. As protein: CASSLGGVLAGELFF.